The present TCR beta chain was sequenced within a study of blood T cell repertoires in COVID-19. In the study overall: Specimens from acute and convalescent COVID-19 originated in the United States, Italy and Spain. The analysed material was cDNA or gDNA that came from T cells, B-cell-depleted T cells, or PBMCs.

Methods used by the authors: Reference gene primer amplification gave estimated nucleated cell counts. Libraries were prepared by immunoSEQ multiplex PCR; TCRdb keeps only in-frame clonotypes and omits some of them. That table gives V, J and clone size, and the DNA gave D and trimming. The profile covers roughly 290,000 clones, with approximately 86% appearing a single time and around 2.1% taken by the ten largest. The germline V gene encodes CDR1 MNHNS and CDR2 SASEGT. V was pared by 0 bases and J by 8 bases, with 7 bases between. The CDR3 runs to 12 residues. The chain joins TRBV6-1 to TRBJ1-2, with no clear D. The TCR originated in a young woman who had recovered from COVID-19. The sequencing input was peripheral blood. CDR3 sequence (DNA): TGTGCCAGCAGTGAAGCCCGGGAGGGCTACACCTTC. Protein: CASSEAREGYTF.